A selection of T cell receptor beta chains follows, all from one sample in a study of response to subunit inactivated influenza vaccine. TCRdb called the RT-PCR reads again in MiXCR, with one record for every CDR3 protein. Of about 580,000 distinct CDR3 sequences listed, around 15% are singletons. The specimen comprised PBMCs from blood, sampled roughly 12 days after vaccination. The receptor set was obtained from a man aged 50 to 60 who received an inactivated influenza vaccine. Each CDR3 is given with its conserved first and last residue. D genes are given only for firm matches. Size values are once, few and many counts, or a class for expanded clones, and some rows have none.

CASSQDGSSEAFF | TGCGCCAGCAGCCAAGACGGATCATCTGAAGCTTTCTTT | . | TRBJ1-1 | TRBV4-3 | many
CASSLRGTISSSGNTIYF | TGTGCCAGCAGCCTCAGGGGAACAATATCGAGCTCTGGAAACACCATATATTTT | . | TRBJ1-3 | TRBV3-1 | few
CSARDLTSGTTATGELFF | TGCAGTGCTAGAGATTTAACTAGCGGGACCACCGCAACCGGGGAGCTGTTTTTT | TRBD2 | TRBJ2-2 | TRBV20-1 | few
CATSREKGTGSGTDTQYF | TGTGCCACCAGCAGAGAAAAGGGGACAGGGAGCGGGACAGATACGCAGTATTTT | TRBD1 | TRBJ2-3 | TRBV15 | many
CSVETIDSYEQYF | TGCAGCGTTGAAACTATCGACAGCTACGAGCAGTACTTC | . | TRBJ2-7 | TRBV29-1 | .
CSAVPNTDTQYF | TGCAGTGCTGTCCCCAACACAGATACGCAGTATTTT | . | TRBJ2-3 | TRBV20-1 | .
CASSLRLYEQYF | TGTGCCAGCAGCCTTCGACTTTACGAGCAGTACTTC | . | TRBJ2-7 | TRBV7-2 | .
CASSLGTGTKPYEQYF | TGTGCCAGCAGCTTGGGGACCGGGACCAAACCTTACGAGCAGTACTTC | . | TRBJ2-7 | TRBV7-9 | few
CTAGANVLTF | TGTACAGCCGGGGCCAACGTCCTGACTTTC | . | TRBJ2-6 | TRBV7-9 | many
CASSLLFIGTVGTDTQYF | TGCGCCAGCAGCCTCCTATTCATCGGGACAGTGGGCACAGATACGCAGTATTTT | TRBD1 | TRBJ2-3 | TRBV4-3 | .
CASSLGSGSNEKLFF | TGTGCCAGCAGCTTAGGGTCCGGCAGTAATGAAAAACTGTTTTTT | . | TRBJ1-4 | TRBV7-9 | .
CSAARGSDTEAFF | TGCAGCGCTGCAAGGGGCTCGGACACTGAAGCTTTCTTT | . | TRBJ1-1 | TRBV29-1 | .
CASSFQGSEQYF | TGTGCCAGCAGTTTCCAGGGGTCCGAGCAGTACTTC | . | TRBJ2-7 | TRBV28 | .
CASSFLRGLVTDTQYF | TGTGCCAGCAGCTTTCTGCGGGGGCTTGTCACAGATACGCAGTATTTT | . | TRBJ2-3 | TRBV7-2 | .
CASSRSSGGQETQYF | TGTGCCAGCAGCCGATCTAGCGGGGGACAAGAGACCCAGTACTTC | TRBD2 | TRBJ2-5 | TRBV4-2 | .
CSASSGRASREQFF | TGCAGTGCTAGCAGCGGGAGGGCGTCTAGGGAGCAGTTCTTC | TRBD2 | TRBJ2-1 | TRBV20-1 | .
CSALDSFPPDTQYF | TGCAGTGCTTTGGACAGTTTCCCGCCAGATACGCAGTATTTT | . | TRBJ2-3 | TRBV20-1 | .
CASSFIRSGAHTGELFF | TGTGCCAGCAGCTTTATCCGGAGCGGAGCACACACCGGGGAGCTGTTTTTT | . | TRBJ2-2 | TRBV7-8 | few
CASSEILAGGHGGELFF | TGCGCCAGCAGTGAGATTTTGGCAGGGGGTCATGGCGGGGAGCTGTTTTTT | TRBD1 | TRBJ2-2 | TRBV10-1 | few
CASGNLQVPGELFF | TGTGCCAGCGGGAACTTACAGGTGCCCGGGGAGCTGTTTTTT | . | TRBJ2-2 | TRBV6-1 | few
CASSLGTALSSGANVLTF | TGCGCCAGCAGCTTGGGGACAGCCCTTAGCTCTGGGGCCAACGTCCTGACTTTC | . | TRBJ2-6 | TRBV5-1 | many
CASSYRDRASPLHF | TGTGCCAGCAGCTACCGGGACAGGGCTTCACCCCTCCACTTT | TRBD1 | TRBJ1-6 | TRBV7-2 | few
CASSFRGLAGRYEQFF | TGTGCCAGCAGTTTTAGGGGACTAGCGGGAAGGTATGAGCAGTTCTTC | TRBD2 | TRBJ2-1 | TRBV28 | .
CASARPTHLKQYF | TGTGCCAGCGCTCGCCCCACTCATCTAAAGCAGTACTTC | . | TRBJ2-7 | TRBV28 | few
CASRARDYITGELFF | TGTGCCAGCAGAGCGAGGGACTATATCACCGGGGAGCTGTTTTTT | TRBD2 | TRBJ2-2 | TRBV6-1 | .
CSARSFTGEQFF | TGCAGTGCTAGATCCTTTACGGGCGAGCAGTTCTTC | . | TRBJ2-1 | TRBV20-1 | few
CASSRGTNTLTDTQYF | TGTGCCAGCAGCAGAGGGACTAACACACTCACAGATACGCAGTATTTT | TRBD2 | TRBJ2-3 | TRBV7-3 | few
CATPTGPNEQFF | TGTGCCACCCCTACTGGGCCCAATGAGCAGTTCTTC | . | TRBJ2-1 | TRBV6-2/TRBV6-3 | .
CASSSVGGGEQFF | TGTGCCAGCAGCTCGGTGGGGGGCGGGGAGCAGTTCTTC | . | TRBJ2-1 | TRBV7-2 | few
CASSQDSHSAQPQHF | TGCGCCAGCAGCCAAGATTCTCACAGTGCCCAGCCCCAGCATTTT | . | TRBJ1-5 | TRBV4-3 | .
CASSWGRGVYYGYTF | TGTGCCAGCAGTTGGGGCAGGGGTGTTTACTATGGCTACACCTTC | . | TRBJ1-2 | TRBV6-5 | .
CASSERGGFTGELFF | TGCGCCAGCAGTGAGCGGGGAGGATTCACCGGGGAGCTGTTTTTT | . | TRBJ2-2 | TRBV10-1 | .
CASSWGTGNEQYF | TGCGCCAGCAGCTGGGGGACAGGGAACGAGCAGTACTTC | TRBD1 | TRBJ2-7 | TRBV5-1 | .
CASSQDSPSAEYGYTF | TGTGCCAGCAGCCAAGATTCCCCCTCGGCGGAGTATGGCTACACCTTC | . | TRBJ1-2 | TRBV4-2 | few
CSAISRGGGTDTQYF | TGCAGTGCTATCTCTCGCGGAGGTGGCACAGATACGCAGTATTTT | . | TRBJ2-3 | TRBV20-1 | few
CASSESRRGNQPQHF | TGCGCCAGCAGTGAGTCTCGACGAGGGAATCAGCCCCAGCATTTT | . | TRBJ1-5 | TRBV10-2 | .
CASSLGVGGAGTDTQYF | TGTGCCAGCAGCTTAGGGGTCGGGGGGGCCGGCACAGATACGCAGTATTTT | TRBD2 | TRBJ2-3 | TRBV7-9 | .
CATSAQSQLGNEQFF | TGTGCCACCAGTGCCCAGTCCCAGCTGGGGAATGAGCAGTTCTTC | . | TRBJ2-1 | TRBV24-1 | .
CASSRPGQGVDEQFF | TGTGCCAGCAGCAGACCGGGACAGGGGGTCGATGAGCAGTTCTTC | TRBD1 | TRBJ2-1 | TRBV12-3/TRBV12-4 | few
CSARAQDLSNQPQHF | TGCAGTGCTAGAGCCCAGGACCTTAGCAATCAGCCCCAGCATTTT | . | TRBJ1-5 | TRBV20-1 | .
CASSQDSSQETQYF | TGCGCCAGCAGCCAAGATTCGTCCCAAGAGACCCAGTACTTC | . | TRBJ2-5 | TRBV4-1 | few
CASSQLQGSGNTIYF | TGTGCCAGCAGCCAGCTGCAGGGATCTGGAAACACCATATATTTT | . | TRBJ1-3 | TRBV4-2 | .
CASSARGGNEKLFF | TGTGCCAGCAGTGCCCGTGGGGGTAATGAAAAACTGTTTTTT | . | TRBJ1-4 | TRBV25-1 | .
CATSDSLLAGGNNEQFF | TGTGCCACCAGTGATTCCCTGCTAGCGGGGGGGAACAATGAGCAGTTCTTC | TRBD2 | TRBJ2-1 | TRBV24-1 | .
CASSSSDPLGPRFYEQYF | TGTGCCAGCAGTTCCTCCGACCCACTAGGACCCCGCTTCTACGAGCAGTACTTC | . | TRBJ2-7 | TRBV27 | .
CASSVAGGANVLTF | TGCGCCAGCAGCGTGGCTGGAGGGGCCAACGTCCTGACTTTC | . | TRBJ2-6 | TRBV5-1 | .
CASSLDGNYEQYF | TGCGCCAGCAGCTTGGATGGCAACTACGAGCAGTACTTC | . | TRBJ2-7 | TRBV5-1 | many
CASGQTRSNEQFF | TGTGCCAGCGGCCAGACCAGGTCGAATGAGCAGTTCTTC | . | TRBJ2-1 | TRBV7-9 | .
CASSWGAYNEQFF | TGTGCCAGCAGCTGGGGGGCCTACAATGAGCAGTTCTTC | . | TRBJ2-1 | TRBV14 | many
CASSLYLSANEKLFF | TGCGCCAGCAGCTTATACCTGTCGGCTAATGAAAAACTGTTTTTT | . | TRBJ1-4 | TRBV5-1 | .
CASKSRLAGGTNEQFF | TGTGCCAGCAAATCCAGACTAGCGGGAGGGACGAATGAGCAGTTCTTC | TRBD2 | TRBJ2-1 | TRBV27 | few
CASSVGLAGTGNEQFF | TGTGCCAGCTCAGTTGGACTAGCGGGGACAGGCAATGAGCAGTTCTTC | TRBD2 | TRBJ2-1 | TRBV18 | many